This entry lists 32 T cell receptor beta chains sequenced from one sample in a study of blood T cell repertoires in COVID-19. Generated by immunoSEQ multiplex PCR, the TCRdb table keeps only in-frame clones and is missing some. The table shows 85,000 to 120,000 clones, with 70% to 90% occurring only once. Sequenced material: peripheral blood. The receptors shown here come from a man aged 35 to 55 with active or convalescent COVID-19.

The rearrangement links TRBV14 to TRBJ2-7; TRBD1 matches 7 bases. Germline loops: CDR1 SGHDN, CDR2 FVKESK. J lost 1 base, V lost 4 bases, and 10 bases had no gene match. The CDR3 loop spans 16 amino acids. CDR3 residues: CASSLQLDRVSYEQYF. Here the CDR3 DNA reads TGTGCCAGCAGCCTTCAACTCGACAGGGTGTCCTACGAGCAGTACTTC.

V is TRBV29-1 and J is TRBJ1-1; TRBD1 agrees at 8 bases. V was pared by 8 bases and J by 5 bases, with 13 bases of the junction left unmatched. The CDR3 is made up of 14 amino acids. Germline V gene sequence: CDR1 SQVTM, CDR2 ANQGSEA. CDR3 nucleotides: TGCAGCACTACCCAGGGGGCACAGGGAACTGAAGCTTTCTTT. Protein: CSTTQGAQGTEAFF.

V gene TRBV6-4 combines with J gene TRBJ1-2; possible D gene TRBD1, 5 bases. With 8 bases removed from V and 5 bases from J, the gap between germline ends came to 18 bases. CDR1 is MRHNA, CDR2 SNTAGT, per germline. The CDR3 runs 14 residues. The CDR3: CASVGQGGYYGYTF. In DNA form, the CDR3 reads TGTGCCAGCGTGGGGCAGGGAGGGTATTATGGCTACACCTTC.

The chain employs TRBV5-8 and TRBJ1-1, with no clear D. Trimming pared 4 bases from V and 1 base from J, leaving 11 bases between. Germline CDR1 and CDR2: SGHTS and YDEGEE. This CDR3 is 14 amino acids long. As DNA, the CDR3 is TGTGCCAGCAGCCTTCGGGTCCCGAACACTGAAGCTTTCTTT. It encodes CASSLRVPNTEAFF.

This clone turned up a few times. The rearrangement uses TRBV5-1 and TRBJ1-1; 8 bases fit TRBD1. J was trimmed by 6 bases and V by 4 bases; bases with no gene match: 17. The CDR3 is 17 residues long. CDR1 and CDR2 from the germline V gene are SGHRS and YFSETQ. The CDR3 DNA reads as TGCGCCAGCAGCGATCCCGGGACAGGACGCGCCGTCGCTGAAGCTTTCTTT. Translated: CASSDPGTGRAVAEAFF.

The chain is built from TRBV9 and TRBJ2-7; a weak D match, TRBD2 (5 bases). Germline CDR1 reads SGDLS; CDR2 reads YYNGEE. V gave up 0 bases and J gave up 3 bases, with 10 bases separating them. The CDR3 is 14 residues long. This CDR3 is CASSVEGSGYEQYF. The DNA for the CDR3 is TGTGCCAGCAGCGTAGAAGGGAGCGGCTACGAGCAGTACTTC.

V is TRBV11-2 and J is TRBJ1-3; 10 bases align to TRBD1. There are 16 residues in the CDR3. J gave up 6 bases and V 1 base, and 6 bases lay outside the gene matches. Germline loops: CDR1 SGHAT, CDR2 FQNNGV. The CDR3 here is CASSLAGTGAANTIYF. CDR3 bases: TGTGCCAGCAGCTTAGCCGGGACAGGGGCAGCAAACACCATATATTTT.

This chain joins TRBV2 and TRBJ1-6, with TRBD1 matching over 7 bases. The CDR3 runs 14 residues. Germline assignment: CDR1 SNHLY and CDR2 FYNNEI. The junction had 6 bases not matched to a gene; V was cut back by 4 bases and J by 9 bases. The DNA for the CDR3 is TGTGCCAGCAGTGTAGAGACAGGGCCTTCACCCCTCCACTTT. It specifies CASSVETGPSPLHF.

This clone has at least ten counts. V usage is TRBV19 and J usage is TRBJ2-2; 8 nucleotides align to TRBD1. V gave up 5 bases and J gave up 1 base; unmatched junction bases: 3. The germline gives CDR1 LNHDA, CDR2 SQIVND (reference sequence). CDR3 length equals 15 residues. CDR3 in amino acids: CASSLTGGNTGELFF. Here the CDR3 DNA reads TGTGCCAGTAGTCTAACAGGGGGGAACACCGGGGAGCTGTTTTTT.

V gene TRBV4-2 combines with J gene TRBJ1-2; 9 bases line up with TRBD1. The germline V gene has CDR1 LGHNA and CDR2 YNFKEQ. CDR3 size: 16 residues. J gave up 4 bases and V 0 bases, and 6 bases lay outside the gene matches. CDR3 in amino acids: CASSQDTGGGRYGYTF. The CDR3 DNA is TGTGCCAGCAGCCAAGATACAGGGGGCGGGCGCTATGGCTACACCTTC.

A few counts support this clone. The chain recombines TRBV4-1 with TRBJ2-2, with TRBD1 matching 9 bases. With 0 bases clipped from V and 6 bases from J, the junction kept 17 bases outside the gene matches. Germline V lookup: CDR1 MGHRA, CDR2 YSYEKL. The CDR3 totals 20 residues. CDR3 amino acids: CASSQEASWKGQGSAGELFF. CDR3 DNA sequence: TGCGCCAGCAGCCAAGAAGCCTCTTGGAAGGGACAGGGAAGCGCCGGGGAGCTGTTTTTT.

V gene TRBV19 combines with J gene TRBJ1-5, with a tentative D call TRBD1 (6 bases). The CDR3 loop spans 14 amino acids. CDR1 and CDR2 (germline): LNHDA, SQIVND (reference sequence). Trimming pared 3 bases from V and 3 bases from J, leaving 9 bases between. This CDR3 reads CASSMGASNQPQHF. The CDR3 DNA reads TGTGCCAGTAGTATGGGGGCTTCCAATCAGCCCCAGCATTTT.

The chain recombines TRBV20-1 with TRBJ2-7; TRBD2 matches at 8 bases. The germline V gene encodes CDR1 DFQATT and CDR2 SNEGSKA (reference sequence). The J segment lost 5 bases and the V segment lost 6 bases, leaving 3 bases of the junction unmatched. CDR3 length: 11 residues. CDR3 bases: TGCAGTGCCGGGGGGGTTGACGAGCAGTACTTC. Its translation is CSAGGVDEQYF.

The chain has TRBV7-2 and TRBJ2-2; D perhaps matches TRBD2 (5 bases). Trimming took 8 bases from V and 3 from J, leaving 13 bases between them. Germline loops: CDR1 SGHTA, CDR2 FQGNSA. The CDR3 length is 14 residues. The CDR3 protein is CASGRRSYTGELFF. Written as DNA, the CDR3 is TGTGCCAGCGGGCGGAGGAGTTACACCGGGGAGCTGTTTTTT.

The chain recombines TRBV3-1 (or the pseudogene TRBV3-2) with TRBJ1-1; D unclear. The germline V gene encodes CDR1 LGHDT and CDR2 YNNKEL (reference sequence). Trimming took off 2 bases at V and 0 bases at J, with 7 bases between the two ends. The CDR3 loop spans 14 amino acids. The CDR3 here is CASSQIEMNTEAFF. The CDR3 bases are TGTGCCAGCAGCCAAATCGAGATGAACACTGAAGCTTTCTTT.

J is TRBJ1-6 and V is TRBV5-5; D is undetermined. Per the germline V gene, CDR1 is SGHKS and CDR2 is YYEKEE (reference sequence). Trimming pared 0 bases from V and 1 base from J, leaving 11 bases between. The CDR3 totals 17 residues. The CDR3 DNA is TGTGCCAGCAGCTTGGTTGGGAGCGGGTCCTATAATTCACCCCTCCACTTT. Translated, it gives CASSLVGSGSYNSPLHF.

This chain joins TRBV29-1 and TRBJ1-1; tentative D call: TRBD1 (6 bases). Looked up from germline, CDR1 is SQVTM and CDR2 is ANQGSEA. The CDR3 extends over 13 amino acids. Trimming shortened V by 5 bases and J by 1 base, and 11 bases separated the two germline ends. Written as DNA, the CDR3 is TGCAGCGTTTCCAGGGGAACGAACACTGAAGCTTTCTTT. This translates into CSVSRGTNTEAFF.

The CDR3 loop is CASSLAGGVNTEAFF. The CDR3 DNA follows: TGTGCCAGCAGCTTAGCTGGGGGGGTGAACACTGAAGCTTTCTTT. V usage is TRBV7-2 and J usage is TRBJ1-1; tentatively, D is TRBD1 (5 bases). V was clipped by 0 bases and J by 0 bases, with 8 bases between them. The CDR3 extends over 15 amino acids. CDR1 SGHTA and CDR2 FQGNSA come from the germline V gene.

V gene TRBV5-1 combines with J gene TRBJ2-5; possible D gene TRBD1, 5 bases. V lost 5 bases and J 4 bases, leaving 12 bases between the germline ends. CDR3 size: 13 residues. In germline, CDR1 is SGHRS, CDR2 YFSETQ. The CDR3: CASRPQGGETQYF. CDR3 DNA sequence: TGCGCCAGCAGACCCCAGGGTGGAGAGACCCAGTACTTC.

This clone appeared once. The rearrangement uses TRBV12-3 or TRBV12-4 and TRBJ1-6, with no clear D. With 3 bases removed from V and 9 bases from J, the gap between germline ends came to 9 bases. The CDR3 is made up of 13 amino acids. The CDR3 region has the DNA TGTGCCAGCAGTTTGACGGAGGGTTCACCCCTCCACTTT. As protein: CASSLTEGSPLHF.

The chain combines TRBV6-6 with TRBJ1-4; D is perhaps TRBD1 (6 bases). Germline V gives CDR1 MNHNY, CDR2 SVGAGI (reference sequence). This CDR3 is built from 14 residues. V dropped 6 bases and J dropped 7 bases, with 15 bases sitting between them. The CDR3, as DNA: TGTGCCAGCAGGCTTGACAGGTCTCGTGAAAAACTGTTTTTT. Translating it yields CASRLDRSREKLFF.

V usage is TRBV7-9 and J usage is TRBJ2-2, with D perhaps matching TRBD1 (8 bases). The CDR3 consists of 15 residues. The germline V gene encodes CDR1 SEHNR and CDR2 FQNEAQ (reference sequence). V lost 6 bases, J lost 4 bases, and 15 bases lay in between. The CDR3 sequence: CASRLQGEGTGELFF. Here the CDR3 DNA reads TGTGCCAGCAGGCTACAGGGGGAGGGCACCGGGGAGCTGTTTTTT.

The chain links TRBV11-1 to TRBJ1-6, with a tentative D call TRBD1 (5 bases). CDR3 length equals 14 residues. In germline, CDR1 is SGHAT, CDR2 FQDESV (reference sequence). Trimming took off 5 bases at V and 9 bases at J, with 14 bases between the two ends. CDR3 in amino acids: CASSPSDGGSPLHF. The CDR3 nucleotides are TGTGCCAGCAGCCCTAGCGACGGGGGTTCACCCCTCCACTTT. Supplemented by reference TRBV11-1 and TRBJ1-6, the full variable domain reads EAEVAQSPRYKITEKSQAVAFWCDPISGHATLYWYRQILGQGPELLVQFQDESVVDDSQLPKDRFSAERLKGVDSTLKIQPAELGDSAMYLCASSPSDGGSPLHFGNGTRLTVT.

This clone was observed a single time. The rearrangement links TRBV7-3 to TRBJ2-3; 12 nucleotides align to TRBD2. V lost 5 bases to trimming and J lost 4 bases; unmatched junction nucleotides: 10. The germline V gene encodes CDR1 SGHTA and CDR2 FQGTGA. The CDR3 has 17 amino acids. CDR3 residues: CASSALQLAGGADTQYF. The CDR3 DNA sequence: TGTGCCAGCAGCGCCCTACAACTAGCGGGGGGCGCAGATACGCAGTATTTT.

The chain employs TRBV6-2 or TRBV6-3 and TRBJ2-7; a possible D gene is TRBD1 (5 bases). Trimming took off 3 bases at V and 2 bases at J, with 11 bases between the two ends. Germline V gene data show CDR1 as MNHEY and CDR2 as SVGEGT. The CDR3 totals 14 residues. In DNA form, the CDR3 reads TGTGCCAGCAGTTATGGTGGGGCCCCCTACGAGCAGTACTTC. It codes for CASSYGGAPYEQYF.

The chain combines TRBV12-3 or TRBV12-4 with TRBJ1-2; D is unclear. The CDR3 runs 13 residues. V lost 3 bases and J 8 bases, leaving 13 bases between the germline ends. DNA for the CDR3: TGTGCCAGCAGTTTGAAGGCCCGGGTAGGCTACACCTTC. Translating gives CASSLKARVGYTF.

The rearrangement uses TRBV6-5 and TRBJ1-6, with TRBD1 matching over 7 bases. Germline V gene lookup returns CDR1 MNHEY and CDR2 SVGAGI. V lost 11 bases and J lost 10; bases outside the gene matches: 11. This CDR3 spans 13 amino acids. The CDR3 DNA sequence: TGTGCCGCCAGGGGGACGAAGGGATCACCCCTCCACTTT. Protein: CAARGTKGSPLHF.

The CDR3 is CASSQYTEAFF. CDR3 sequence (DNA): TGTGCCAGCAGTCAATACACTGAAGCTTTCTTT. J is TRBJ1-1 and V is TRBV6-2 or TRBV6-3, with unresolved D. Germline values: CDR1 MNHEY, CDR2 SVGEGT. V lost 5 bases and J 3 bases, leaving 4 bases between the germline ends. This CDR3 comprises 11 residues.

The gene calls are TRBV27 and TRBJ2-7; 7 bases are a match to TRBD2. The germline gives CDR1 MNHEY, CDR2 SMNVEV (reference sequence). Losses at the gene ends were 2 bases for V and 7 bases for J; bases not matched to a gene: 5. The CDR3 spans 13 residues. CDR3: CASSLQLAREQYF. The CDR3 DNA reads TGTGCCAGCAGTTTACAACTAGCGCGGGAGCAGTACTTC.

The chain is built from TRBV18 and TRBJ2-3, with D unclear. Trimming took off 1 base at V and 2 bases at J, with 4 bases between the two ends. The V gene's germline CDR1 is KGHSH and CDR2 LQKENI. The CDR3 totals 13 residues. CDR3 coding DNA: TGTGCCAGCTCACCACGTCTCACAGATACGCAGTATTTT. As protein: CASSPRLTDTQYF.

The chain employs TRBV25-1 and TRBJ2-7, with D maybe TRBD2 (5 bases). Looked up from germline, CDR1 is MGHDK and CDR2 is SYGVNS. This CDR3 is 13 amino acids long. Trimming pared 4 bases from V and 1 base from J, leaving 8 bases between. DNA of the CDR3: TGTGCCAGCAGTGTTGCGGGTTCCTACGAGCAGTACTTC. Protein product: CASSVAGSYEQYF.

The rearrangement joins TRBV3-1 (or the pseudogene TRBV3-2) to TRBJ2-7; the match to TRBD2 covers 8 bases. J gave up 0 bases and V 0 bases, and 4 bases lay outside the gene matches. This CDR3 has 16 residues. Germline CDR1 reads LGHDT; CDR2 reads YNNKEL (reference sequence). The CDR3: CASSQDGRGASYEQYF. The CDR3 DNA reads TGTGCCAGCAGCCAAGATGGGCGGGGGGCCTCCTACGAGCAGTACTTC.